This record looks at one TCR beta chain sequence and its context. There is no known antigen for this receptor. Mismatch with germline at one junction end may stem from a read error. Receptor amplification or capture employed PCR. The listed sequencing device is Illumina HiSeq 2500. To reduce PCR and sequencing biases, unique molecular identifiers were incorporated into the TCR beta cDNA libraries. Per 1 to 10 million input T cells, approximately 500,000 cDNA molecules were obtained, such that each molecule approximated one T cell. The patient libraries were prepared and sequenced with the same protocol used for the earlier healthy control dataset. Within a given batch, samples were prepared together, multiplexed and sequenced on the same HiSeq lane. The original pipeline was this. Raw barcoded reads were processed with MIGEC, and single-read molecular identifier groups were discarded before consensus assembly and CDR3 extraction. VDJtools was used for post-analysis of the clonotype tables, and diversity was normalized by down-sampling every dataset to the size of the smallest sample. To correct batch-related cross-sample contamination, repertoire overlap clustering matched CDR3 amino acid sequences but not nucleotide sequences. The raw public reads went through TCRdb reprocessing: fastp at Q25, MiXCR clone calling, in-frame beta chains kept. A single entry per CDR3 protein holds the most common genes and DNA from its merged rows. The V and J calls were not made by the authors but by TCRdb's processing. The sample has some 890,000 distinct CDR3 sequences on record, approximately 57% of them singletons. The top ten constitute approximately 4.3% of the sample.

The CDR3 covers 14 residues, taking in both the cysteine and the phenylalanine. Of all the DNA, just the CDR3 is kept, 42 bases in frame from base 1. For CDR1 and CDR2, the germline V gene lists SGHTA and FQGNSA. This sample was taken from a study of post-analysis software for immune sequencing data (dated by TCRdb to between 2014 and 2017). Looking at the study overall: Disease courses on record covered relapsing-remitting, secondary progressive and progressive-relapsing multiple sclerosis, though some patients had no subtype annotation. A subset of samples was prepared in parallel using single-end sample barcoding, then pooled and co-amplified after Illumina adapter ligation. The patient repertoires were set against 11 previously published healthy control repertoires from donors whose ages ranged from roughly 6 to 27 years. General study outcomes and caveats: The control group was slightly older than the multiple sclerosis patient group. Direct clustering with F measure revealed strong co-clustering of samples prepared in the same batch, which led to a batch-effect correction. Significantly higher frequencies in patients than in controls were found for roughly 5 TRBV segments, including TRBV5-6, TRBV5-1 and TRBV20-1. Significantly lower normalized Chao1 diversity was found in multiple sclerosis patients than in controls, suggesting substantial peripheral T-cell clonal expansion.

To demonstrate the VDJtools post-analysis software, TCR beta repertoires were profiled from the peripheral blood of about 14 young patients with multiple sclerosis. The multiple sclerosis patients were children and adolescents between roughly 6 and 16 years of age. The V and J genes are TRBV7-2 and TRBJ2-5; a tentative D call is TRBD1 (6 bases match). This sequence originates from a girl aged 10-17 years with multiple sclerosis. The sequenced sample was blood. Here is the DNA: TGTGCCAGCAGCCCGGGACATAACCAAGAGACTCAGTACTTC. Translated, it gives CASSPGHNQETQYF.